These 27 T cell receptor beta chains were all obtained from the same sample, sequenced in a study of shared clonotypes between healthy human individuals. Here immunoSEQ multiplex PCR was the method, and the copy in TCRdb shows in-frame clones only, minus some. The repertoire includes 950,000 to 1,100,000 clones, about 76% of them detected once, and approximately 1.5% sits in the top ten. Specimen: memory CD4+ T cells sorted from blood. Subset meaning: CD45RA-negative fraction. These receptors all come from a young man in good health.

With respect to this clone: This probably arose from a read error, given a far larger clone one base away. This chain uses TRBV9 with TRBJ2-3; TRBD2 matches 7 bases. V lost 4 bases to trimming and J lost 2 bases; unmatched junction nucleotides: 1. Per the germline V gene, CDR1 is SGDLS and CDR2 is YYNGEE. CDR3 size: 13 residues. The CDR3 bases are TGTGCCAGCAGCAGCGGGAACACAGATACGCAGTATTTT. Protein product: CASSSGNTDTQYF.

This clone was counted a few times. The chain carries TRBV12-5 and TRBJ2-3, with D hard to call. The germline V and J ends were trimmed by 4 bases and 1 base, with 9 bases remaining between them. From germline, CDR1 is LGHNT and CDR2 FRNRAP. This CDR3 is built from 14 residues. The DNA for the CDR3 is TGTGCTAGTGGTTCCAATTCTGGCACAGATACGCAGTATTTT. It is translated as CASGSNSGTDTQYF.

The chain joins TRBV4-1 to TRBJ2-7, with TRBD1 matching over 8 bases. Germline CDR1 and CDR2: MGHRA and YSYEKL. With V trimmed by 1 base and J by 7 bases, 15 bases remained unmatched. This CDR3 spans 17 amino acids. The DNA for the CDR3 is TGCGCCAGCAGCCAAGCGCCCCGACAGGGGTCTTCGGGGGAGCAGTACTTC. The encoded protein is CASSQAPRQGSSGEQYF.

The CDR3 region has the DNA TGTGCCTGGAGTCAGGGGAAGGGGTACATTGGACAGCCCCAGCATTTT. As protein: CAWSQGKGYIGQPQHF. This rearrangement joins TRBV30 to TRBJ1-5; weak D call: TRBD1 (6 bases). V lost 2 bases to trimming and J lost 7 bases, with 21 bases between them. Germline V gene data show CDR1 as GTSNPN and CDR2 as SVGIG (reference sequence). There are 16 residues in the CDR3.

This clone occurred a few times. The V call is TRBV5-1, the J call TRBJ2-3; D call uncertain. This CDR3 comprises 14 residues. Germline CDR1 SGHRS, CDR2 YFSETQ. V dropped 3 bases and J dropped 0 bases, with 8 bases sitting between them. CDR3 nucleotide sequence: TGCGCCAGCAGCTCCACTGATAGCACAGATACGCAGTATTTT. It codes for CASSSTDSTDTQYF.

This clone came up many times. This chain joins TRBV19 and TRBJ1-2, with unresolved D. V was pared by 5 bases and J by 1 base, with 14 bases between. The germline gives CDR1 LNHDA, CDR2 SQIVND (reference sequence). The CDR3 has 15 residues. CDR3 DNA sequence: TGTGCCAGTAGTTTAACCCACGTGGATAACTATGGCTACACCTTC. It yields the protein CASSLTHVDNYGYTF.

This clone was observed once. The chain combines TRBV6-1 with TRBJ1-5, with 7 nucleotides matching TRBD1. Trimming removed 0 bases from V and 4 bases from J; junction bases left unmatched: 9. The CDR3 covers 17 residues. The V gene's germline CDR1 is MNHNS and CDR2 SASEGT. For the CDR3, the DNA is TGTGCCAGCAGTGAAGCAGGGAGGACAGGTAGAAATCAGCCCCAGCATTTT. This gives the protein CASSEAGRTGRNQPQHF.

The table lists this clone with a count of one. A read error may account for a junction end that differs from germline. The CDR3 coding sequence is TGTGCTAGCAGCGTCTCCCCTATAGGCACAGATACGCAGTATTTT. Its protein product is CASSVSPIGTDTQYF. The rearrangement links TRBV7-7 to TRBJ2-3; D gene uncertain. The CDR3 spans 15 residues. Per the germline V gene, CDR1 is SSHAT and CDR2 is FNYEAQ (reference sequence). The full variable domain, its missing parts supplied by reference TRBV7-7 and TRBJ2-3, is GAGVSQSPRYKVTKRGQDVTLRCDPISSHATLYWYQQALGQGPEFLTYFNYEAQPDKSGLPSDRFSAERPEGSISTLTIQRTEQRDSAMYRCASSVSPIGTDTQYFGPGTRLTVL.

This clone was recorded only once. This chain joins TRBV7-2 and TRBJ1-6; D gene unclear. Trimming removed 5 bases from V and 7 bases from J, with 21 bases in between. Per germline, CDR1 SGHTA and CDR2 FQGNSA. The CDR3 totals 17 residues. CDR3: CASSPPGGTERNSPLHF. CDR3 DNA: TGTGCCAGCAGCCCCCCCGGCGGTACGGAACGGAATTCACCCCTCCACTTT.

The J gene is TRBJ1-4, the V gene TRBV4-1; tentative D call: TRBD1 (5 bases). Trimming stripped 4 bases from V and 3 bases from J, with 15 bases between. Looked up from germline, CDR1 is MGHRA and CDR2 is YSYEKL. CDR3 length: 16 residues. The CDR3: CASSLLPGISNEKLFF. The CDR3 nucleotides are TGCGCCAGCAGCCTCCTACCAGGGATCTCTAATGAAAAACTGTTTTTT.

V gene TRBV10-1 combines with J gene TRBJ1-5, with 7 bases matching TRBD1. J gave up 0 bases and V 1 base, and 9 bases lay outside the gene matches. The CDR3 length is 18 residues. Germline CDR1 reads WNHNN; CDR2 reads SYGVQD (reference sequence). The CDR3 region has the DNA TGCGCCAGCAGTGAGTTCGAGGGGGCGAGGACTAGCAATCAGCCCCAGCATTTT. This gives the protein CASSEFEGARTSNQPQHF.

This chain uses TRBV11-2 with TRBJ1-2; TRBD1 might be the D (5 bases). The germline V and J ends were trimmed by 0 bases and 8 bases, with 13 bases remaining between them. The CDR3 contains 14 residues. Looked up from germline, CDR1 is SGHAT and CDR2 is FQNNGV. CDR3 nucleotides: TGTGCCAGCAGCTTAGATCGAGGGGCTGGCGGCTACACCTTC. Protein: CASSLDRGAGGYTF.

This sequence joins TRBV7-6 and TRBJ2-7; D assignment may be TRBD1 or TRBD2 (5 bases each). V was pared by 5 bases and J by 2 bases, with 10 bases between. Germline V gene lookup returns CDR1 SGHVS and CDR2 FNYEAQ. The CDR3 sequence is 13 residues long. CDR3 residues: CASSPRGTYEQYF. Here the CDR3 DNA reads TGTGCCAGCAGCCCGAGGGGAACCTACGAGCAGTACTTC.

The chain is built from TRBV5-6 and TRBJ1-1, with a tentative D call TRBD1 (5 bases). Germline-derived CDR1 and CDR2 are SGHDT and YYEEEE. Trimming cost V 4 bases and J 5 bases, with 18 bases left between them. The CDR3 is made up of 15 amino acids. The chain's CDR3 is CASSGLGEKGTEAFF. The CDR3 region has the DNA TGTGCCAGCAGCGGGTTGGGGGAGAAGGGGACTGAAGCTTTCTTT.

The chain recombines TRBV10-2 with TRBJ2-7; possible D gene TRBD1, 6 bases. The V and J ends lost 2 bases and 3 bases respectively, with 14 bases between them. CDR3 length: 15 residues. Germline V gene data show CDR1 as WSHSY and CDR2 as SAAADI. CDR3 residues: CASSERGTVLYEQYF. The CDR3 region has the DNA TGCGCCAGCAGTGAGAGGGGGACGGTTCTCTACGAGCAGTACTTC.

The chain combines TRBV10-3 with TRBJ2-1; 9 bases match TRBD2. The V gene end was trimmed by 4 bases and the J gene end by 13 bases; junction bases not matched to a gene: 5. CDR3 length: 12 amino acids. Germline V gene lookup returns CDR1 ENHRY and CDR2 SYGVKD. CDR3: CAISGPSGNQFF. Here the CDR3 DNA reads TGTGCCATCAGTGGCCCTAGCGGGAACCAGTTCTTC.

The chain employs TRBV4-1 and TRBJ1-2; TRBD1 is a possible D gene (5 bases). The CDR3 consists of 15 residues. Germline V lookup: CDR1 MGHRA, CDR2 YSYEKL. The ends were cut back, 1 base at V and 6 bases at J, with 15 bases in the middle. As DNA, the CDR3 is TGCGCCAGCAGCCAAGGGTCAGGGAGGACGGATGGCTACACCTTC. This sequence encodes CASSQGSGRTDGYTF.

This clone showed up just once. The chain couples TRBV7-9 to TRBJ2-5; TRBD1 might be the D (6 bases). Trimming cost V 4 bases and J 5 bases, with 14 bases left between them. Germline lookup yields CDR1 SEHNR and CDR2 FQNEAQ (reference sequence). The CDR3 extends over 14 amino acids. The CDR3 region is CASSSGRGWETQYF. As DNA, the CDR3 is TGTGCCAGCAGCTCCGGCAGGGGCTGGGAGACCCAGTACTTC.

This chain links TRBV19 with TRBJ2-3, with D perhaps assigned TRBD1 or TRBD2 (6 bases each). Per the germline V gene, CDR1 is LNHDA and CDR2 is SQIVND (reference sequence). V lost 4 bases and J lost 5, with 19 bases in between. CDR3 length: 16 residues. The CDR3 loop reads CASSTRQKRGQDTQYF. Written as DNA, the CDR3 is TGTGCCAGTAGTACCCGACAGAAACGGGGGCAAGATACGCAGTATTTT.

The chain carries TRBV29-1 and TRBJ2-1, with TRBD1 matching over 8 bases. V trimming: 4 bases; J trimming: 7 bases; junction bases outside the gene matches: 12. Germline V CDR1 and CDR2: SQVTM, ANQGSEA. The CDR3 runs 15 residues. CDR3 loop: CSVAVMTGAINEQFF. In nucleotides, the CDR3 is TGCAGCGTTGCCGTAATGACAGGGGCCATTAATGAGCAGTTCTTC.

This chain connects TRBV10-3 to TRBJ2-1; D may be TRBD2 (6 bases). From germline, CDR1 is ENHRY and CDR2 SYGVKD. The V and J ends lost 3 bases and 6 bases respectively, with 15 bases between them. The length of the CDR3 is 15 residues. CDR3 amino acids: CAISDRGTPPNEQFF. CDR3 nucleotides: TGTGCCATCAGTGACCGCGGGACCCCGCCCAATGAGCAGTTCTTC.

CDR3 amino acids: CASSDPGDPSYGYTF. In DNA, the CDR3 is TGTGCCAGCAGTGATCCAGGCGACCCTTCCTATGGCTACACCTTC. The chain is built from TRBV6-1 and TRBJ1-2; the D is unclear. V lost 3 bases to trimming and J lost 4 bases, with 15 bases between them. The CDR3 sequence is 15 residues long. Germline CDR1 is MNHNS and CDR2 is SASEGT.

The chain combines TRBV6-1 with TRBJ2-3; 8 positions agree with TRBD2. V shed 2 bases, J shed 3 bases, and the junction held 10 bases outside the gene matches. Per germline, CDR1 MNHNS and CDR2 SASEGT. CDR3 length: 17 amino acids. The CDR3 protein is CASSEYLGRAGTDTQYF. As DNA, the CDR3 is TGTGCCAGCAGTGAATACCTCGGGAGGGCCGGAACAGATACGCAGTATTTT.

This rearrangement joins TRBV5-5 to TRBJ2-2; D assignment may be TRBD1 or TRBD2 (6 bases each). V was trimmed by 0 bases and J by 2 bases, leaving 8 bases between them. Germline V gives CDR1 SGHKS, CDR2 YYEKEE (reference sequence). This CDR3 is 15 amino acids long. The CDR3 DNA reads TGTGCCAGCAGCTTGGCGGGGGCTAACACCGGGGAGCTGTTTTTT. Translating it yields CASSLAGANTGELFF. Together with reference TRBV5-5 and TRBJ2-2, the CDR3 gives the full variable domain: DAGVTQSPTHLIKTRGQQVTLRCSPISGHKSVSWYQQVLGQGPQFIFQYYEKEERGRGNFPDRFSARQFPNYSSELNVNALLLGDSALYLCASSLAGANTGELFFGEGSRLTVL.

This CDR3 reads CASTNGNGNQPQHF. The CDR3 bases are TGTGCCAGCACTAACGGCAACGGCAATCAGCCCCAGCATTTT. This chain joins TRBV6-1 and TRBJ1-5; D not certain. Trimming pared 7 bases from V and 2 bases from J, leaving 12 bases between. CDR3 length equals 14 residues. Per germline, CDR1 MNHNS and CDR2 SASEGT.

This CDR3 is CASSSLQGAPREQYF. The CDR3 nucleotides are TGTGCCAGCAGTTCCCTCCAGGGGGCGCCGAGAGAGCAGTACTTC. The J gene is TRBJ2-7, the V gene TRBV28, with 8 bases identical to TRBD1. Germline CDR1 reads MDHEN; CDR2 reads SYDVKM. This CDR3 comprises 15 residues. Trimming removed 4 bases from V and 7 bases from J; junction bases left unmatched: 12.

V gene TRBV19 combines with J gene TRBJ1-1, with D unresolved. This CDR3 contains 11 residues. V was trimmed by 5 bases and J by 5 bases, leaving 6 bases between them. Germline V gene sequence: CDR1 LNHDA, CDR2 SQIVND (reference sequence). As DNA, the CDR3 is TGTGCCAGTAGTCGTGGGACTGAAGCTTTCTTT. It specifies CASSRGTEAFF.